The 14 T cell receptor beta chains below all came from one sample that was sequenced in a study of T-cell memory formation after mild COVID-19. TCRdb fed the 5' RACE reads into MiXCR, producing one record per CDR3 protein. The table lists about 170,000 distinct CDR3 sequences, approximately 13% of them singletons. Material for sequencing was PBMCs or a T cell subset sorted from them (not recorded which). The receptors were sampled from a man aged 18 to 29 who had mild COVID-19 (a few samples of this study predate the infection). Cell type and time point are not known.

This clonotype occurred a few times. J is TRBJ2-3 and V is TRBV5-1; perhaps D is TRBD1 or TRBD2 (5 bases each). The CDR3 consists of 15 residues. In germline, CDR1 is SGHRS, CDR2 YFSETQ. V was clipped by 8 bases and J by 0 bases, with 16 bases between them. The CDR3 DNA reads TGCGCCAGTACCGACAGCGGATCTAGCACAGATACGCAGTATTTT. Protein sequence: CASTDSGSSTDTQYF.

This clonotype has just a few counts. The J gene is TRBJ1-6, the V gene TRBV9; 7 bases line up with TRBD1. V trimming: 3 bases; J trimming: 3 bases; junction bases outside the gene matches: 6. The CDR3 is made up of 16 amino acids. Germline V gene lookup returns CDR1 SGDLS and CDR2 YYNGEE. CDR3 sequence: CASSAGTAHYNSPLHF. CDR3 DNA: TGTGCCAGCAGCGCAGGGACAGCCCACTATAATTCACCCCTCCACTTT.

In its sample, this clonotype was seen many times. V gene TRBV29-1 combines with J gene TRBJ2-3, with D perhaps given as TRBD1 or TRBD2 (5 bases each). V lost 4 bases and J 0 bases, leaving 11 bases between the germline ends. This CDR3 is built from 14 residues. CDR1 is SQVTM, CDR2 ANQGSEA, per germline. CDR3: CSVVGWGSTDTQYF. CDR3 nucleotide sequence: TGCAGCGTTGTAGGGTGGGGGAGCACAGATACGCAGTATTTT.

This clonotype was seen a few times. This rearrangement joins TRBV28 to TRBJ1-3; D is undetermined. Germline V gene sequence: CDR1 MDHEN, CDR2 SYDVKM. This CDR3 is 14 amino acids long. The V end lost 6 bases, the J end lost 0 bases, and 9 bases lay between the germline ends. Here the CDR3 reads CASRERRSGNTIYF. CDR3 DNA sequence: TGTGCCAGCAGGGAACGTCGCTCTGGAAACACCATATATTTT.

This clonotype showed up many times. The chain employs TRBV7-2 and TRBJ2-1, with D perhaps being TRBD1 or TRBD2 (5 bases each). Germline CDR1 is SGHTA and CDR2 is FQGNSA. V shed 5 bases and J shed 3 bases, with 14 bases lying between them. The length of the CDR3 is 15 residues. CDR3 sequence reads: CASSLGTAFYNEQFF. The CDR3 DNA reads TGTGCCAGCAGCCTGGGGACGGCCTTCTACAATGAGCAGTTCTTC.

This clonotype was recorded at least ten times. V and J are TRBV7-2 and TRBJ1-1, with D perhaps matching TRBD1 (5 bases). Germline values: CDR1 SGHTA, CDR2 FQGNSA. The CDR3 contains 13 residues. V was trimmed by 4 bases and J by 4 bases, leaving 10 bases between them. The DNA of the CDR3 is TGTGCCAGCAGCTCGGGGGGGGGCACTGAAGCTTTCTTT. Translating gives CASSSGGGTEAFF.

This clonotype occurred a few times. The genes are TRBV11-1 and TRBJ1-2, with D maybe TRBD1 (5 bases). CDR1 and CDR2 (germline): SGHAT, FQDESV (reference sequence). V shed 5 bases and J shed 8 bases, with 18 bases lying between them. The CDR3 sequence is 14 residues long. The chain's CDR3 is CASSGHGALLGYTF. DNA of the CDR3: TGTGCCAGCAGCGGCCACGGGGCACTCCTCGGCTACACCTTC.

This clonotype has more than one count but fewer than ten. A much larger clone lies one base from this, so it may be a read error. V usage is TRBV5-6 and J usage is TRBJ2-7; D gene uncertain. CDR1 is SGHDT, CDR2 YYEEEE, per germline. V lost 2 bases and J 3 bases, leaving 9 bases between the germline ends. There are 13 residues in the CDR3. CDR3 amino acids: CASSFYGGYEQYV. In DNA, the CDR3 is TGTGCCAGCAGCTTTTATGGCGGCTACGAGCAGTACGTC.

The chain links TRBV12-3 or TRBV12-4 to TRBJ2-3; no definite D call. The V end was cut by 3 bases, the J end by 0 bases, with 7 bases between. The CDR3 length is 14 residues. CDR3 sequence: CASSFGVSTDTQYF. As DNA, the CDR3 is TGTGCCAGCAGTTTTGGAGTTAGCACAGATACGCAGTATTTT.

V and J are TRBV10-3 and TRBJ2-1, with 10 bases matching TRBD2. CDR1 and CDR2 from the germline V gene are ENHRY and SYGVKD. There are 16 residues in the CDR3. With 6 bases clipped from V and 4 bases from J, the junction kept 9 bases outside the gene matches. The CDR3 protein is CAIRPAGGASYNEQFF. DNA of the CDR3: TGTGCCATCAGGCCAGCGGGGGGGGCCTCTTACAATGAGCAGTTCTTC.

Regarding this clonotype: Sequence at one end of the junction differs from germline and may be a read error. The V call is TRBV5-4, the J call TRBJ1-1, with D unresolved. Germline CDR1 and CDR2: SGHNT and YYREEE (reference sequence). The CDR3 is 15 amino acids. The CDR3: CDSSLAGTVGTEAFF. The CDR3 nucleotides are TGTGACAGCAGCTTAGCAGGAACCGTTGGCACTGAAGCTTTCTTT. Using reference TRBV5-4 and TRBJ1-1 for the parts outside the CDR3, the full variable domain is ETGVTQSPTHLIKTRGQQVTLRCSSQSGHNTVSWYQQALGQGPQFIFQYYREEENGRGNFPPRFSGLQFPNYSSELNVNALELDDSALYLCDSSLAGTVGTEAFFGQGTRLTVV.

This clonotype was counted between two and nine times. The genes are TRBV27 and TRBJ2-7; possibly TRBD2 for D (5 bases). V lost 9 bases and J lost 3, with 12 bases in between. Germline assignment: CDR1 MNHEY and CDR2 SMNVEV (reference sequence). This CDR3 is built from 12 residues. CDR3 DNA: TGTGCCAGGCCGGGGAGATACTACGAGCAGTACGTC. Its protein product is CARPGRYYEQYV.

At least ten counts were recorded for this clonotype. V gene TRBV7-2 combines with J gene TRBJ2-1; 10 nucleotides agree with TRBD2. V was pared by 5 bases and J by 7 bases, with 2 bases of the junction left unmatched. The CDR3 spans 13 residues. Germline V gives CDR1 SGHTA, CDR2 FQGNSA. The CDR3 protein is CASSRTSGNEQFF. The CDR3 DNA sequence: TGTGCCAGCAGCCGGACTAGCGGAAATGAGCAGTTCTTC.

This chain uses TRBV5-1 with TRBJ2-1; 8 bases line up with TRBD2. Germline V gene sequence: CDR1 SGHRS, CDR2 YFSETQ. The CDR3 totals 16 residues. The J segment lost 2 bases and the V segment lost 0 bases, leaving 4 bases of the junction unmatched. CDR3 sequence reads: CASSLAGGGTYNEQFF. The CDR3 DNA sequence: TGCGCCAGCAGCTTGGCCGGGGGGGGAACCTACAATGAGCAGTTCTTC.